These 8 T cell receptor beta chains originate from one sample sequenced in a study of blood T cell repertoires in COVID-19. The assay was immunoSEQ multiplex PCR, and TCRdb's table has in-frame clones only and misses some. Of around 84,000 clones in the sample, roughly 77% were seen once. The sequenced material came from peripheral blood. The receptor set was obtained from a man between 50 and 59 years old with active or convalescent COVID-19.

CDR3 amino acids: CASSFGGFNEKLFF. As DNA, the CDR3 is TGTGCCAGCAGTTTTGGGGGGTTTAATGAAAAACTGTTTTTT. The chain combines TRBV27 with TRBJ1-4; TRBD1 might be the D (5 bases). The V end was cut by 3 bases, the J end by 4 bases, with 9 bases between. Per the germline V gene, CDR1 is MNHEY and CDR2 is SMNVEV (reference sequence). The CDR3 runs 14 residues.

This clone occurred once. An end of the junction does not agree with germline; a read error may underlie this. V usage is TRBV4-1 and J usage is TRBJ1-1; D may be TRBD1 (5 bases). The length of the CDR3 is 15 residues. Germline CDR1 MGHRA, CDR2 YSYEKL. As DNA, the CDR3 is TGCGCCAGCAGCCAGGTAAACAGGCGGAACGCTGAAGCTTTCTTT. It yields the protein CASSQVNRRNAEAFF.

There are a few counts of this clone. The rearrangement joins TRBV29-1 to TRBJ2-5, with 11 nucleotides matching TRBD2. Trimming took 6 bases from V and 1 from J; bases not matched to a gene: 4. The CDR3 has 14 amino acids. CDR1 and CDR2 from the germline V gene are SQVTM and ANQGSEA. The CDR3 bases are TGCAGCGTCCCGCTAGCGGGGGGCCAAGAGACCCAGTACTTC. Translation gives CSVPLAGGQETQYF.

The V and J genes are TRBV5-1 and TRBJ1-3; 9 bases line up with TRBD1. The J segment lost 7 bases and the V segment lost 0 bases, leaving 14 bases of the junction unmatched. CDR1 and CDR2 (germline): SGHRS, YFSETQ. The CDR3 contains 18 residues. The chain's CDR3 is CASSLAGVETGGRNTIYF. As DNA, the CDR3 is TGCGCCAGCAGCTTGGCCGGTGTGGAGACAGGGGGAAGGAACACCATATATTTT. Variable domain in full (rest from reference TRBV5-1 and TRBJ1-3): KAGVTQTPRYLIKTRGQQVTLSCSPISGHRSVSWYQQTPGQGLQFLFEYFSETQRNKGNFPGRFSGRQFSNSRSEMNVSTLELGDSALYLCASSLAGVETGGRNTIYFGEGSWLTVV.

CDR3: CASSYSIRLAGDVDTQYF. Written as DNA, the CDR3 is TGTGCCAGCAGTTACTCGATTCGACTAGCGGGGGATGTAGATACGCAGTATTTT. V is TRBV6-2 or TRBV6-3 and J is TRBJ2-3; TRBD2 aligns across 12 bases. This CDR3 has 18 amino acids. Looked up from germline, CDR1 is MNHEY and CDR2 is SVGEGT. The V gene end was trimmed by 0 bases and the J gene end by 5 bases; junction bases not matched to a gene: 9.

This clone appeared a few times. V and J are TRBV10-3 and TRBJ2-7, with a possible D match to TRBD2 (6 bases). This CDR3 is 15 amino acids long. CDR1 is ENHRY and CDR2 is SYGVKD in the germline V gene. The V and J ends lost 3 bases and 5 bases respectively, with 17 bases between them. CDR3 in DNA: TGTGCCATCAGTGAAGGCGGGACCGGAGACCACGAGCAGTACTTC. Translating it yields CAISEGGTGDHEQYF.

This rearrangement joins TRBV2 to TRBJ1-2; no firm D call. Trimming removed 7 bases at V and 4 bases at J, with 16 bases between. The germline CDR1 and CDR2 sequences are SNHLY and FYNNEI. The CDR3 has 14 amino acids. In nucleotides, the CDR3 is TGTGCCAGCAAGGAGTCGACTCCCTCCTATGGCTACACCTTC. It yields the protein CASKESTPSYGYTF.

The rearrangement joins TRBV11-2 to TRBJ1-4, with D perhaps TRBD1 (6 bases). Trimming cost V 5 bases and J 8 bases, with 18 bases left between them. This CDR3 is 15 amino acids long. CDR1 and CDR2 (germline): SGHAT, FQNNGV. CDR3 sequence (DNA): TGTGCCAGCAGCCCCTCCCGGGGGGGCGAAGAAAAACTGTTTTTT. Encoded protein: CASSPSRGGEEKLFF.